This TCR beta chain appears in the sequencing data of a study of T cell responses to AZD1222 COVID-19 vaccine. Study-level points and caveats: Two doses of AZD1222 preceded a rise in Spike-specific TCR breadth and depth. Baseline serostatus was positive in only six or seven AZD1222 recipients. Repertoire sampling happened only post peak T cell response. Dominant CD4 TCR responses targeted spike regions 160-218 and 743-854.

Profiled with immunoSEQ multiplex PCR; TCRdb holds only in-frame clones, not every one. The sample records roughly 150,000 clones, approximately 92% being singletons. CDR3 length: 14 residues. Germline trimming cut 8 bases from V and 1 base from J; bases unmatched to any gene: 2. Germline V gene sequence: CDR1 WSHSY, CDR2 SAAADI. Remarks on this clone: Its target is not known.

The sequence derives from an adult in good health. The chain uses TRBV10-2 and TRBJ2-2, with TRBD1 matching over 9 bases. The material sequenced was peripheral blood, taken on day 0 of AZD1222 vaccination. For the CDR3, the DNA is TGCGCCAGCTCGGGACAGGGGAACACCGGGGAGCTGTTTTTT. The encoded protein is CASSGQGNTGELFF.